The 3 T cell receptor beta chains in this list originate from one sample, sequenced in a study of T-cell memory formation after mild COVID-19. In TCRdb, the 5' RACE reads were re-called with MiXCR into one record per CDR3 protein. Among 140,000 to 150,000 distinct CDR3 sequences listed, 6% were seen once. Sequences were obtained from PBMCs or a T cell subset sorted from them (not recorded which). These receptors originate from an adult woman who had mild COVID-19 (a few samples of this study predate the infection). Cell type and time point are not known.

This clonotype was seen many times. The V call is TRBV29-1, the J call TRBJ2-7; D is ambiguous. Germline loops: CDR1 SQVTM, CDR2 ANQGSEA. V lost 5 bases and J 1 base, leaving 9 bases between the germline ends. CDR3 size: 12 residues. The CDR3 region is CSVCWDSYEQYF. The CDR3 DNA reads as TGCAGCGTTTGCTGGGATTCCTACGAGCAGTACTTC.

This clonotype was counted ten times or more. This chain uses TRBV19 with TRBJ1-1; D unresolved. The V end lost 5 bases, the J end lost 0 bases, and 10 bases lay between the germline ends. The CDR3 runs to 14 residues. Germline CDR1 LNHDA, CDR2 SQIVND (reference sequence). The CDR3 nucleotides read TGTGCCAGTAGTGCCTTCTCAGTGAACACTGAAGCTTTCTTT. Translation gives CASSAFSVNTEAFF.

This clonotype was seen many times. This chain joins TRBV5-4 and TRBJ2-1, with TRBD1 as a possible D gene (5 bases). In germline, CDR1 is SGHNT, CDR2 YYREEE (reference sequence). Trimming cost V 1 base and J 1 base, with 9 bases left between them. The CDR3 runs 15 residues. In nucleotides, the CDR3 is TGTGCCAGCAGCTTGTCCCAGGGTTCCTACAATGAGCAGTTCTTC. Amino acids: CASSLSQGSYNEQFF.